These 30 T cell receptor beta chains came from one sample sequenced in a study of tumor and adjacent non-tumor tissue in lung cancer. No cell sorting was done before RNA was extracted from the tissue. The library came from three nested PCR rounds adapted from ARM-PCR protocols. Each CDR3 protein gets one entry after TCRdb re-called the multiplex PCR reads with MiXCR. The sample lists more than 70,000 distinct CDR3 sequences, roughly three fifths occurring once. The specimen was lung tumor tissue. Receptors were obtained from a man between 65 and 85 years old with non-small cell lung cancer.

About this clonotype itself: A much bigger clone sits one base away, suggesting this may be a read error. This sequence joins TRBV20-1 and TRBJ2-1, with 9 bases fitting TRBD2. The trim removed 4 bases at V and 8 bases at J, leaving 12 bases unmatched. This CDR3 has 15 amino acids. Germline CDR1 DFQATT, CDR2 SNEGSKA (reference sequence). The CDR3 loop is CSAIGASGNSDEQFF. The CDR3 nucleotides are TGCAGTGCTATCGGGGCTAGCGGGAATTCGGATGAGCAGTTCTTC.

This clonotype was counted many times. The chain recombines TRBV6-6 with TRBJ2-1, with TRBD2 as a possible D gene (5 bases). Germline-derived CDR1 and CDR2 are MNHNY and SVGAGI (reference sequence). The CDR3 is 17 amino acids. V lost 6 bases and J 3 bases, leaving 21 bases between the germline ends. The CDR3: CASSHGNAGLGYNEQFF. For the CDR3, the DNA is TGTGCCAGCAGCCATGGCAATGCGGGTCTTGGCTACAATGAGCAGTTCTTC.

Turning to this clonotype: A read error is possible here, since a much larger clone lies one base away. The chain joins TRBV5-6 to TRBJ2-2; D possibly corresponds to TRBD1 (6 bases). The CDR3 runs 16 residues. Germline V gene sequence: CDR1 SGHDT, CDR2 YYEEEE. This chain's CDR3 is CSSSALDRPNTGELFF. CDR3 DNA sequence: TGTTCCAGCAGCGCATTGGACAGACCGAACACCGGGGAGCTGTTTTTT.

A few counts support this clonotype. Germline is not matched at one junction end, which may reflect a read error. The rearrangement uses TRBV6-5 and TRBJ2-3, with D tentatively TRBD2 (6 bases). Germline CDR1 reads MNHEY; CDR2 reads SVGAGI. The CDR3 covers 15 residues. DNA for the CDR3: TGTGCCGGCAGTTTTAACGGGGGAGGAGGAGATACGCAGTATTTT. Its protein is CAGSFNGGGGDTQYF.

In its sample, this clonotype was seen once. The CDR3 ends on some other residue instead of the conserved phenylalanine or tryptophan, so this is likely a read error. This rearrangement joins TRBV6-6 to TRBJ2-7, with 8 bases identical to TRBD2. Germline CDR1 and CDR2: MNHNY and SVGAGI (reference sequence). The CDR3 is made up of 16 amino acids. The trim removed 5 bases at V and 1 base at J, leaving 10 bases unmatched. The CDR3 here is CASSSSLTGGSYEQYL. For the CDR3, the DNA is TGTGCCAGCAGTAGCTCCCTGACGGGGGGGTCCTACGAGCAGTACCTC.

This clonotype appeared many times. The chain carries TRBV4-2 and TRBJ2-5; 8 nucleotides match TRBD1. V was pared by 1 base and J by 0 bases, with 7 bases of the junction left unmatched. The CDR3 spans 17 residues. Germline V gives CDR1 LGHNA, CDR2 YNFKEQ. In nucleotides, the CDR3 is TGTGCCAGCAGCCAAGGGACAGGGCACAAGTACCAAGAGACCCAGTACTTC. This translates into CASSQGTGHKYQETQYF.

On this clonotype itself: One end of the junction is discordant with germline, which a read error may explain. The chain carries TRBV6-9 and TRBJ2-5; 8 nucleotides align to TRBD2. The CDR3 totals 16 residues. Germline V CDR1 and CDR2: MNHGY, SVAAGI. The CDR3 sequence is CASSRIAGRVGETQHF. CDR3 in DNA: TGTGCCAGCAGCAGAATAGCGGGGCGAGTCGGGGAGACCCAGCACTTC.

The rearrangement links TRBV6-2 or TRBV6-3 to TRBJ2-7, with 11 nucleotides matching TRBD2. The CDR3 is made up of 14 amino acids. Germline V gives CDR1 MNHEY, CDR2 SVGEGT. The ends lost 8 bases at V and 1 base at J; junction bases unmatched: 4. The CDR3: CASSRLAGSYEQYF. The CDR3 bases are TGTGCCAGCTCGCGACTAGCGGGATCCTACGAGCAGTACTTC.

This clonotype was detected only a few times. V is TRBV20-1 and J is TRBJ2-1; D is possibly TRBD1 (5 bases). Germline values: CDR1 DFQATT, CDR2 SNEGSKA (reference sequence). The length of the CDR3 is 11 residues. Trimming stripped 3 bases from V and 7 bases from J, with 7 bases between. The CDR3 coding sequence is TGCAGTGCTAGCAGGGTTAATGAGCAGTTCTTC. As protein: CSASRVNEQFF.

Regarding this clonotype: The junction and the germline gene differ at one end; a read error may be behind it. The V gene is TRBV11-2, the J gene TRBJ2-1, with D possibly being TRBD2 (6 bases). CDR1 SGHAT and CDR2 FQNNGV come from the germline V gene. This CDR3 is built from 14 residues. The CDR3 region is CSSSYSGGAGEHFF. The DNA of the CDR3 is TGTAGCAGCAGTTATAGCGGAGGGGCAGGTGAGCACTTCTTC.

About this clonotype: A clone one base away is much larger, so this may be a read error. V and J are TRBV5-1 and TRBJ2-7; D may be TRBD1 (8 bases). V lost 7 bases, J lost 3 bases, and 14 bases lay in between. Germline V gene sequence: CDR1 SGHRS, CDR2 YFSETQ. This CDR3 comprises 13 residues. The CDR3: CASPAGTGYEQYF. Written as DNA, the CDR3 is TGCGCCAGCCCAGCGGGGACAGGCTACGAGCAGTACTTC.

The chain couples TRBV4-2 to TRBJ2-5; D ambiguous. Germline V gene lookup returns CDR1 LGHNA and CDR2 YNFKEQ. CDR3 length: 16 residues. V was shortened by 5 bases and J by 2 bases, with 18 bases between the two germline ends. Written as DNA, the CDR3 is TGTGCCAGCAGCGTCACCCCAGCCACGCTACAAGAGACCCAGTACTTC. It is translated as CASSVTPATLQETQYF.

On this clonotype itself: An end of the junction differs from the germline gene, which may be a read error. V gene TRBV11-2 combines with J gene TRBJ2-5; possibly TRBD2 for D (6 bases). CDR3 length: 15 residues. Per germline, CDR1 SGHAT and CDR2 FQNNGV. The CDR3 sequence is CANSLSRGWEETQHF. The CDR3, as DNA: TGTGCCAACAGCTTGAGCCGGGGGTGGGAAGAGACCCAGCACTTC. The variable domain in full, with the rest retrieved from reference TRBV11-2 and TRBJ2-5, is EAGVAQSPRYKIIEKRQSVAFWCNPISGHATLYWYQQILGQGPKLLIQFQNNGVVDDSQLPKDRFSAERLKGVDSTLKIQPAKLEDSAVYLCANSLSRGWEETQHFGPGTRLLVL.

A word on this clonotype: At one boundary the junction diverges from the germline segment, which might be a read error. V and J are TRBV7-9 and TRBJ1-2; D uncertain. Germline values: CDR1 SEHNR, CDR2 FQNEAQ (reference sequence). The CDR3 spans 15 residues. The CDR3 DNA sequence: TGTGCCAGCAGCTTAGCTATGGATAGCATGAATGGCTACGCATTC. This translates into CASSLAMDSMNGYAF.

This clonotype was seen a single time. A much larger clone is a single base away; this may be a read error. CDR3: CASSLNYELYF. CDR3 DNA: TGTGCCAGCAGCCTGAACTACGAGCTGTACTTC. This chain connects TRBV28 to TRBJ2-7; the D is unclear. The length of the CDR3 is 11 residues. Per germline, CDR1 MDHEN and CDR2 SYDVKM.

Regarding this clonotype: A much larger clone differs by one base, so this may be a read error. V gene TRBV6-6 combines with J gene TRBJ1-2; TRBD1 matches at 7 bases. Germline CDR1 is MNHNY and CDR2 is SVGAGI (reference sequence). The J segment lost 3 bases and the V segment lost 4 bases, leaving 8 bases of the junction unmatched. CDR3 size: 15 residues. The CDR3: CASSSLNRGDYGYTF. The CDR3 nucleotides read TGTGCCAGCAGTTCTCTCAACAGGGGAGACTATGGCTACACCTTC.

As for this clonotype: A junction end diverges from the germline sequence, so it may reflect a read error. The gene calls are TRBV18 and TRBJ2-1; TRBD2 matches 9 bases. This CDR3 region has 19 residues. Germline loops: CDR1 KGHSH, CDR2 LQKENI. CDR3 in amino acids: CASSKRGSGSITADNEQLF. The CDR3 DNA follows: TGTGCCAGCTCTAAACGGGGTAGCGGGAGTATTACGGCGGACAATGAGCAGTTATTC.

The CDR3 region is CASSWADTDTQYF. DNA for the CDR3: TGTGCCAGCAGCTGGGCAGACACAGATACGCAGTATTTT. The rearrangement links TRBV7-2 to TRBJ2-3; D unclear. Trimming removed 4 bases from V and 2 bases from J, with 7 bases in between. From germline, CDR1 is SGHTA and CDR2 FQGNSA. The CDR3 sequence is 13 residues long.

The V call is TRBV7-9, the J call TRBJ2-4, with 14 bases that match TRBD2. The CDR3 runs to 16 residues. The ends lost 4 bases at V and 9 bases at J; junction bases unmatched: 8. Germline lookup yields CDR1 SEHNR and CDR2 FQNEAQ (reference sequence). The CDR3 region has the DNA TGTGCCAGCAGCTCGACTAGCGGGAGGGCCGGGGGCATTCAGTACTTC. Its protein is CASSSTSGRAGGIQYF.

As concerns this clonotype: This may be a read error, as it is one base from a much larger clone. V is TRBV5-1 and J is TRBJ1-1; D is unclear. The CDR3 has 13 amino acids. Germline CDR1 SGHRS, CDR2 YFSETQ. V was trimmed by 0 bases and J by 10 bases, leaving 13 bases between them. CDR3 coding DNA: TGCGCCAGCAGCTTGGGTCAGGAGGGTGGAGCTTTCTTT. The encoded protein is CASSLGQEGGAFF.

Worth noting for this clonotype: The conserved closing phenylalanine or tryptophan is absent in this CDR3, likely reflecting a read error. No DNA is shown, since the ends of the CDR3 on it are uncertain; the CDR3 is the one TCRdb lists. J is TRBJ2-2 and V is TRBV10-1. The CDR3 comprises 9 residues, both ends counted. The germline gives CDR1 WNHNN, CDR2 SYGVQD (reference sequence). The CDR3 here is CAGDGEPFL.

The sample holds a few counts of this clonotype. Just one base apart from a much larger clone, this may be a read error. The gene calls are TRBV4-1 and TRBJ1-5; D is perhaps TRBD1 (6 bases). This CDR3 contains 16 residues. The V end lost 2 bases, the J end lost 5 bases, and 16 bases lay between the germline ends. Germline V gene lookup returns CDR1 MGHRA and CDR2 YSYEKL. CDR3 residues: CASSQPSTGSDQPQHF. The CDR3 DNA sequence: TGCGCCAGCAGCCAACCATCGACAGGCAGCGATCAGCCCCAGCATTTT.

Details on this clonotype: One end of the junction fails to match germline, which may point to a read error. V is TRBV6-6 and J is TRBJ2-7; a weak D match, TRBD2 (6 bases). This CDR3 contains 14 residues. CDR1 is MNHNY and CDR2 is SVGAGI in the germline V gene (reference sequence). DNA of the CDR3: TGTGTCAGCAGCCGGTCGGGCGGGAACTACGATCAGTACTTC. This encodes CVSSRSGGNYDQYF.

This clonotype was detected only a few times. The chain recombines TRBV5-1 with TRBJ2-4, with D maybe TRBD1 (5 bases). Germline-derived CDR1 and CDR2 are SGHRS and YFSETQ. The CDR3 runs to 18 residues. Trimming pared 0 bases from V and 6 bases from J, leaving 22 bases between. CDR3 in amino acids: CASSLAPTADPSINIQYF. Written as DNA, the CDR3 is TGCGCCAGCAGCTTGGCCCCGACAGCTGATCCATCCATAAACATTCAGTACTTC.

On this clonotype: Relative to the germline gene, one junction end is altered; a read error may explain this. The CDR3 protein is CVSSLLPDSSTNEKLFF. The CDR3 DNA is TGTGTCAGCAGTCTGCTCCCGGACAGCTCAACTAATGAAAAACTGTTTTTT. This chain links TRBV28 with TRBJ1-4, with D maybe TRBD1 (6 bases). The CDR3 has 17 amino acids. CDR1 MDHEN and CDR2 SYDVKM come from the germline V gene.

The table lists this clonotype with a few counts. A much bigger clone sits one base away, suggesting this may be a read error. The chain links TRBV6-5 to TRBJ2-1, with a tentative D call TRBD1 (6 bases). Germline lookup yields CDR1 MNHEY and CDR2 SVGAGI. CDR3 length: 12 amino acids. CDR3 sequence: CAGSNNRDEQFF. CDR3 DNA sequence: TGTGCCGGCAGCAACAACAGGGATGAGCAGTTCTTC.

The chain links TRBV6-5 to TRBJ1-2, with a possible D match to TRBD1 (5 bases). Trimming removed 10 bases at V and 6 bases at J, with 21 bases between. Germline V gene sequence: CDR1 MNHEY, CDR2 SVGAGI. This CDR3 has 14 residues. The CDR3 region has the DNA TGTGCCAACAGCCACGGCACCAGGGCGGATGGCTACACCTTC. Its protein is CANSHGTRADGYTF.

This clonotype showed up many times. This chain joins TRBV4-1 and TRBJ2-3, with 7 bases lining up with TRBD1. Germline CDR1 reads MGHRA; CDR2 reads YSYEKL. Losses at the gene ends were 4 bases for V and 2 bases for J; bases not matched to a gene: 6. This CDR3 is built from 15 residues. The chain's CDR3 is CASSPQGHDTDTQYF. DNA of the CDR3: TGCGCCAGCAGCCCACAGGGGCACGACACAGATACGCAGTATTTT.

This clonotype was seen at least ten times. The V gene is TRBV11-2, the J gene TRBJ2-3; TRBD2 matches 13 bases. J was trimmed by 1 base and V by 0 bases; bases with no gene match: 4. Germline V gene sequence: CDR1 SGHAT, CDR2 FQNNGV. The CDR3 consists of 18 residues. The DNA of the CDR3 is TGTGCCAGCAGCTTAGACCGGACTAGCGGGAGAGGCACAGATACGCAGTATTTT. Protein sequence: CASSLDRTSGRGTDTQYF. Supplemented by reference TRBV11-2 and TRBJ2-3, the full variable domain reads EAGVAQSPRYKIIEKRQSVAFWCNPISGHATLYWYQQILGQGPKLLIQFQNNGVVDDSQLPKDRFSAERLKGVDSTLKIQPAKLEDSAVYLCASSLDRTSGRGTDTQYFGPGTRLTVL.

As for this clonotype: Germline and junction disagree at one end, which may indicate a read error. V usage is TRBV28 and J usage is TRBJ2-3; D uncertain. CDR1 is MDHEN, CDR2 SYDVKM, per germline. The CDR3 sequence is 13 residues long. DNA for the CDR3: TGTGTCAGCAGTTTGGCGGCAGTAGATGCGCAGTATTTT. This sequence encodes CVSSLAAVDAQYF.